Listed below are T cell receptor beta chains from one sample, sequenced in a study of T cells in Graves' hyperthyroidism and ophthalmopathy. One entry per CDR3 protein, called by TCRdb with MiXCR from the multiplex PCR reads. The table lists hundreds of thousands of distinct CDR3 sequences, about a sixth of them singletons. Sequencing input: blood. These receptors were taken from a woman aged 40 to 50 with Graves' ophthalmopathy. Both conserved end residues are part of each CDR3. The D gene is left open where the match is weak. The size field is filled for only some rows; it gives once, few, many or a size class.

V gene,clone size,D gene,J gene,CDR3 protein,CDR3 DNA
TRBV5-1,-,TRBD1,TRBJ1-1,CASSYGQAPTEAFF,TGCGCCAGCAGCTATGGACAGGCACCCACTGAAGCTTTCTTT
TRBV20-1,many,TRBD1,TRBJ1-5,CSAWTGEHNQPQHF,TGCAGTGCTTGGACAGGGGAGCACAATCAGCCCCAGCATTTT
TRBV28,many,TRBD1,TRBJ1-5,CASSILSTGVTGQPQHF,TGTGCCAGCAGTATACTCTCGACAGGGGTCACGGGTCAGCCCCAGCATTTT
TRBV4-1,few,-,TRBJ2-1,CASSPNRAGNEQFF,TGCGCCAGCAGCCCGAACAGGGCCGGCAATGAGCAGTTCTTC
TRBV28,-,-,TRBJ2-3,CASSEAPSTSTDTQYF,TGTGCCAGCAGTGAAGCGCCTTCGACTAGCACAGATACGCAGTATTTT
TRBV28,many,-,TRBJ1-4,CASSSAGPGEKLFF,TGTGCCAGCAGTTCCGCGGGACCTGGGGAAAAACTGTTTTTT
TRBV13,many,-,TRBJ2-7,CASPIPEGSDEQYF,TGTGCCAGCCCCATCCCCGAGGGATCGGACGAGCAGTACTTC
TRBV2,many,-,TRBJ1-1,CASRRTQIQGNTEAFF,TGTGCCAGCAGGAGGACTCAAATCCAGGGGAACACTGAAGCTTTCTTT
TRBV7-2,-,TRBD1,TRBJ2-7,CASSAGQGTGANEQYF,TGTGCCAGCAGCGCGGGACAGGGGACCGGGGCCAACGAGCAGTACTTC
TRBV20-1,-,TRBD2,TRBJ2-7,CSAWTSGSLAYEQYF,TGCAGTGCTTGGACTAGCGGAAGCTTAGCATACGAGCAGTACTTC
TRBV30,many,TRBD2,TRBJ2-1,CASRTSGSSYNEQFF,TGTGCCTCGAGGACTAGCGGGAGCTCCTACAATGAGCAGTTCTTC